The 2 T cell receptor beta chains reported below all come from one sample, sequenced in a study of blood T cell repertoires in COVID-19. Libraries were prepared by immunoSEQ multiplex PCR; TCRdb keeps only in-frame clonotypes and omits some of them. The repertoire has 120,000 to 150,000 clones, 80% to 90% of them found once; the top ten carry about 6.8%. The sequencing input was peripheral blood. The receptors here all came from a woman aged 45-65 years in a cohort sampled during active or convalescent COVID-19.

V usage is TRBV5-1 and J usage is TRBJ1-2; weak D call: TRBD1 (5 bases). This CDR3 contains 15 residues. Looked up from germline, CDR1 is SGHRS and CDR2 is YFSETQ. The ends were cut back, 2 bases at V and 4 bases at J, with 15 bases in the middle. The CDR3 loop reads CASSFEGRGGYGYTF. DNA for the CDR3: TGCGCCAGCAGCTTTGAGGGGCGCGGGGGCTATGGCTACACCTTC.

This rearrangement joins TRBV11-2 to TRBJ1-1; the D is unclear. CDR1 and CDR2 (germline): SGHAT, FQNNGV. This CDR3 has 14 residues. V lost 4 bases, J lost 0 bases, and 9 bases lay in between. CDR3 nucleotide sequence: TGTGCCAGCAGCTCCGGACTGATGAACACTGAAGCTTTCTTT. It is translated as CASSSGLMNTEAFF.